Each of the 24 T cell receptor beta chains below was sequenced from the same sample in a study of neurological immune-mediated disorders. TCRdb re-called the 5' RACE reads through MiXCR, storing one row per CDR3 protein. Found here are 55,000 to 75,000 distinct CDR3 sequences, over 9.5% of them singletons; the top ten hold roughly 10%. The specimen sequenced was PBMCs. All receptors come from a woman aged 60-75 years with HTLV-1-associated myelopathy (HAM/TSP).

This clonotype was recorded many times. This sequence joins TRBV5-1 and TRBJ2-7, with 7 bases that match TRBD1. Germline-derived CDR1 and CDR2 are SGHRS and YFSETQ. The V segment lost 7 bases and the J segment 5 bases; nucleotides outside the gene matches: 9. The length of the CDR3 is 13 residues. The CDR3 reads CASGNRGVDEQYF. CDR3 sequence (DNA): TGCGCCAGCGGCAACAGGGGTGTGGACGAGCAGTACTTC.

This clonotype was counted ten times or more. The chain joins TRBV5-1 to TRBJ1-6; TRBD1 is a possible D gene (5 bases). Per the germline V gene, CDR1 is SGHRS and CDR2 is YFSETQ. This CDR3 comprises 16 residues. Trimming removed 4 bases from V and 1 base from J, with 12 bases in between. The CDR3 nucleotides read TGCGCCAGCAGCGGGGACTCGGGGTCCTATAATTCACCCCTCCACTTT. Translating it yields CASSGDSGSYNSPLHF.

This clonotype was detected ten times or more. This chain connects TRBV5-6 to TRBJ1-2; 9 bases map to TRBD1. With 5 bases clipped from V and 6 bases from J, the junction kept 17 bases outside the gene matches. This CDR3 is built from 17 residues. CDR1 and CDR2 from the germline V gene are SGHDT and YYEEEE. The CDR3 sequence is CASSPAGQGGLRHGYTF. The CDR3 nucleotides are TGTGCCAGCAGTCCCGCGGGACAGGGAGGGTTAAGACATGGCTACACCTTC.

This clonotype was recorded at least ten times. The chain combines TRBV5-1 with TRBJ2-1; TRBD2 aligns across 11 bases. With V trimmed by 1 base and J by 0 bases, 3 bases remained unmatched. Germline assignment: CDR1 SGHRS and CDR2 YFSETQ. The CDR3 runs to 17 residues. In DNA form, the CDR3 reads TGCGCCAGCAGCTTGTTACTAGCGGGAGTCTCCTACAATGAGCAGTTCTTC. Translating gives CASSLLLAGVSYNEQFF.

This clonotype was seen many times. V is TRBV12-3 or TRBV12-4 and J is TRBJ1-3; a possible D gene is TRBD1 (5 bases). The V and J ends lost 3 bases and 1 base respectively, with 10 bases between them. The CDR3 loop spans 15 amino acids. CDR3 region: CASSLVKGSGNTIYF. The DNA of the CDR3 is TGTGCCAGCAGTTTGGTGAAGGGGTCTGGAAACACCATATATTTT.

There are many counts of this clonotype. The chain recombines TRBV30 with TRBJ2-1; a weak D match, TRBD1 (5 bases). This CDR3 has 14 amino acids. V dropped 0 bases and J dropped 5 bases, with 11 bases sitting between them. Germline-derived CDR1 and CDR2 are GTSNPN and SVGIG (reference sequence). The CDR3 region is CAWSVQQGHNEQFF. CDR3 DNA sequence: TGTGCCTGGAGTGTACAGCAGGGCCACAATGAGCAGTTCTTC. Using reference TRBV30 and TRBJ2-1 for the parts outside the CDR3, the full variable domain is SQTIHQWPATLVQPVGSPLSLECTVEGTSNPNLYWYRQAAGRGLQLLFYSVGIGQISSEVPQNLSASRPQDRQFILSSKKLLLSDSGFYLCAWSVQQGHNEQFFGPGTRLTVL.

This clonotype was detected many times. The chain joins TRBV10-3 to TRBJ2-3; 10 positions match TRBD2. The CDR3 consists of 16 residues. J gave up 3 bases and V 3 bases, and 6 bases lay outside the gene matches. Germline values: CDR1 ENHRY, CDR2 SYGVKD. The CDR3 spells CAISDPGTSVTDTQYF. The CDR3 nucleotides are TGTGCCATCAGTGACCCAGGGACTAGCGTAACAGATACGCAGTATTTT.

This clonotype was seen repeatedly, ten times or more. The chain joins TRBV20-1 to TRBJ2-4; D unclear. CDR1 is DFQATT, CDR2 SNEGSKA, per germline (reference sequence). The CDR3 contains 11 residues. With 6 bases removed from V and 5 bases from J, the gap between germline ends came to 8 bases. CDR3 bases: TGCAGTGCCTTATACCAAAACATTCAGTACTTC. It translates to CSALYQNIQYF.

This clonotype was counted many times. The chain links TRBV4-1 to TRBJ2-2; 8 bases match TRBD1. The CDR3 consists of 17 residues. CDR1 and CDR2 from the germline V gene are MGHRA and YSYEKL. V lost 0 bases and J lost 6; bases outside the gene matches: 9. CDR3 coding DNA: TGCGCCAGCAGCCAAGATCAACACAGGGGGTTGTCCGGGGAGCTGTTTTTT. This codes for CASSQDQHRGLSGELFF.

This clonotype occurred many times. This chain uses TRBV5-1 with TRBJ2-3, with 8 bases lining up with TRBD2. Losses at the gene ends were 0 bases for V and 2 bases for J; bases not matched to a gene: 5. The CDR3 totals 16 residues. Germline V gene sequence: CDR1 SGHRS, CDR2 YFSETQ. The CDR3 here is CASSLASGSNTDTQYF. As DNA, the CDR3 is TGCGCCAGCAGCTTGGCGAGCGGGAGTAACACAGATACGCAGTATTTT.

This clonotype was observed a single time. At one boundary the junction diverges from the germline segment, which might be a read error. The genes are TRBV7-9 and TRBJ2-1; D uncertain. The CDR3 totals 12 residues. In germline, CDR1 is SEHNR, CDR2 FQNEAQ (reference sequence). CDR3 in amino acids: CASSPADNEQLF. The DNA for the CDR3 is TGTGCCAGCAGCCCGGCAGACAATGAGCAGTTATTC.

The table lists this clonotype with many counts. The gene calls are TRBV4-1 and TRBJ2-3, with TRBD2 matching 7 bases. CDR1 MGHRA and CDR2 YSYEKL come from the germline V gene. The junction had 3 bases not matched to a gene; V was cut back by 1 base and J by 2 bases. This CDR3 contains 15 residues. The CDR3 DNA is TGCGCCAGCAGCCAAGGGACTAGGATCACAGATACGCAGTATTTT. Translation: CASSQGTRITDTQYF.

A single count supports this clonotype. An end of the junction does not agree with germline; a read error may underlie this. The chain uses TRBV6-6 and TRBJ2-5, with TRBD2 matching 8 bases. The germline CDR1 and CDR2 sequences are MNHNY and SVGAGI (reference sequence). The CDR3 totals 16 residues. The CDR3 reads CANTDGAGGYQGTQYF. DNA of the CDR3: TGTGCCAACACGGACGGGGCGGGGGGCTACCAAGGGACCCAGTACTTC.

This clonotype was counted many times. The V gene is TRBV7-2, the J gene TRBJ1-1, with D tentatively TRBD1 (5 bases). CDR1 is SGHTA, CDR2 FQGNSA, per germline. V was trimmed by 5 bases and J by 2 bases, leaving 12 bases between them. This CDR3 has 14 amino acids. CDR3 in DNA: TGTGCCAGCAGCCCGCTGGGGCTTAACACTGAAGCTTTCTTT. Its translation: CASSPLGLNTEAFF.

This clonotype was observed many times. The gene calls are TRBV5-1 and TRBJ1-2; the D is unclear. Trimming stripped 0 bases from V and 3 bases from J, with 6 bases between. Germline V gene lookup returns CDR1 SGHRS and CDR2 YFSETQ. This CDR3 contains 13 residues. This chain's CDR3 is CASSLDGDYGYTF. Written as DNA, the CDR3 is TGCGCCAGCAGCTTGGATGGCGACTATGGCTACACCTTC. The whole variable domain, filled in from reference TRBV5-1 and TRBJ1-2, reads KAGVTQTPRYLIKTRGQQVTLSCSPISGHRSVSWYQQTPGQGLQFLFEYFSETQRNKGNFPGRFSGRQFSNSRSEMNVSTLELGDSALYLCASSLDGDYGYTFGSGTRLTVV.

This clonotype was seen repeatedly, ten times or more. The chain employs TRBV9 and TRBJ1-1; D remains ambiguous. The CDR3 sequence is 13 residues long. With 0 bases removed from V and 7 bases from J, the gap between germline ends came to 10 bases. Germline assignment: CDR1 SGDLS and CDR2 YYNGEE. The CDR3 nucleotides read TGTGCCAGCAGCGTAGATCGGTCCCATGAAGCTTTCTTT. Translation gives CASSVDRSHEAFF.

This clonotype was observed at least ten times. The rearrangement uses TRBV15 and TRBJ1-3; D unclear. The CDR3 is 15 residues long. V was cut by 0 bases and J by 4 bases, with 10 bases left in between. Germline CDR1 and CDR2: LNHNV and YYDKDF (reference sequence). DNA of the CDR3: TGTGCCACCAGCAGAGATCCTAGGGTAGGAAACACCATATATTTT. Translated: CATSRDPRVGNTIYF.

Only a few counts were recorded for this clonotype. CDR3 region: CASTQQGAQWTGELFF. For the CDR3, the DNA is TGCGCCAGCACCCAACAGGGGGCGCAATGGACCGGGGAGCTGTTTTTT. The V and J genes are TRBV10-1 and TRBJ2-2; 9 bases map to TRBD1. The CDR3 is 16 amino acids. Unmatched junction bases numbered 11, after V lost 7 bases and J lost 5 bases. Germline loops: CDR1 WNHNN, CDR2 SYGVQD (reference sequence).

This clonotype has ten or more counts. The V call is TRBV20-1, the J call TRBJ1-2; the match to TRBD1 covers 7 bases. Germline loops: CDR1 DFQATT, CDR2 SNEGSKA (reference sequence). The ends lost 5 bases at V and 0 bases at J; junction bases unmatched: 6. CDR3 length equals 14 residues. This chain's CDR3 is CSAWTGDSNYGYTF. The CDR3 nucleotides are TGCAGTGCTTGGACAGGAGATTCTAACTATGGCTACACCTTC.

This clonotype was recorded many times. V and J are TRBV2 and TRBJ1-5, with TRBD1 identical over 7 bases. The CDR3 extends over 14 amino acids. With V trimmed by 4 bases and J by 2 bases, 2 bases remained unmatched. Germline-derived CDR1 and CDR2 are SNHLY and FYNNEI. The CDR3 sequence is CASSVDRGNQPQHF. The CDR3 coding sequence is TGTGCCAGCAGTGTCGACAGGGGCAATCAGCCCCAGCATTTT.

This clonotype was counted ten times or more. The chain couples TRBV4-1 to TRBJ1-4, with D possibly TRBD1 on 5 matching bases. Deletions cut 2 bases from V and 2 bases from J, with 9 bases between. Germline V gene data show CDR1 as MGHRA and CDR2 as YSYEKL. The CDR3 loop spans 15 amino acids. DNA for the CDR3: TGCGCCAGCAGCCAACTTGGGGGGACTAATGAAAAACTGTTTTTT. It translates to CASSQLGGTNEKLFF.

The chain links TRBV14 to TRBJ2-7, with D perhaps given as TRBD1 or TRBD2 (5 bases each). CDR1 is SGHDN, CDR2 FVKESK, per germline. V gave up 0 bases and J gave up 2 bases, with 20 bases separating them. This CDR3 has 18 residues. The CDR3: CASSQERQWRGATYEQYF. CDR3 nucleotides: TGTGCCAGCAGCCAAGAAAGACAGTGGCGAGGGGCTACCTACGAGCAGTACTTC.

Many counts were recorded for this clonotype. This rearrangement joins TRBV5-1 to TRBJ2-2; TRBD2 might be the D (6 bases). Germline CDR1 SGHRS, CDR2 YFSETQ. The CDR3 extends over 15 amino acids. With 6 bases removed from V and 1 base from J, the gap between germline ends came to 13 bases. CDR3 loop: CASTSGGVNTGELFF. CDR3 sequence (DNA): TGCGCCAGCACCTCGGGCGGGGTGAACACCGGGGAGCTGTTTTTT.

This clonotype was seen ten or more times. The chain joins TRBV5-1 to TRBJ2-5; 13 bases map to TRBD2. The length of the CDR3 is 18 residues. V lost 4 bases, J lost 5 bases, and 14 bases stayed unmatched. Germline lookup yields CDR1 SGHRS and CDR2 YFSETQ. CDR3 residues: CASSPEQLAGGPPETQYF. Here the CDR3 DNA reads TGCGCCAGCAGCCCCGAGCAACTAGCGGGAGGGCCACCCGAGACCCAGTACTTC.